This T cell receptor beta chain was documented in a study of shared clonotypes between healthy human individuals. Study-level points and caveats: When naive CD4 clonotypes were compared across several donors, roughly 4.9% were shared. Large sequencing depth failed to make sorted-subset sequencing complete, rarefaction showed.

As concerns this clone: The antigen is undetermined.

Profiled with immunoSEQ multiplex PCR; TCRdb holds only in-frame clones, not every one. The sample consists of about 2.2 million clones, 93% of them appearing once. Naive CD8 cells lacked CD45RO and underwent positive selection for CCR7, leaving out terminally differentiated effector memory CD45RA+ cells. This CDR3 is built from 15 residues. Germline V gene data show CDR1 as SEHNR and CDR2 as FQNEAQ (reference sequence). V was clipped by 4 bases and J by 5 bases, with 15 bases between them. The source is a man younger than 35 in good health. Some clones in this sample may be carry-over from other donors' samples. This rearrangement joins TRBV7-9 to TRBJ2-1; D is possibly TRBD1 or TRBD2 (6 bases each). Sequencing was done on a sample of naive CD8+ T cells from PBMCs. The CDR3 spells CASSSGDLPNNEQFF. CDR3 bases: TGTGCCAGCAGCTCAGGGGACTTGCCTAACAATGAGCAGTTCTTC.